This T cell receptor beta chain was captured in a study of shared T cell receptors in the human thymus. Generated by immunoSEQ multiplex PCR, the TCRdb table keeps only in-frame clones and is missing some. The table includes approximately 730,000 clones, roughly 88% detected once. Looked up from germline, CDR1 is LNHNV and CDR2 is YYDKDF (reference sequence). Germline trimming cut 3 bases from V and 3 bases from J; bases unmatched to any gene: 9. This CDR3 is built from 16 residues. The sample was also linked to a second study, of human thymus T cells. That work contributes: Unrelated people showed highly overlapping thymic repertoires, related research reported.

This chain uses TRBV15 with TRBJ2-7, with TRBD2 identical over 9 bases. Sequencing was done on a sample of thymocytes. This clonotype originated in a girl less than two years old with a congenital heart defect. CDR3 in amino acids: CATSRKLAGRIYEQYF. In nucleotides, the CDR3 is TGTGCCACCAGCAGGAAACTAGCGGGCCGGATCTACGAGCAGTACTTC.